Listed below are T cell receptor beta chains from one sample, sequenced in a study of shared clonotypes between healthy human individuals. Here immunoSEQ multiplex PCR was the method, and the copy in TCRdb shows in-frame clones only, minus some. Of some 2,000,000 clones listed, over 85% are singletons. The sample taken for sequencing was naive CD8+ T cells sorted from blood. Receptor source: a man aged 18 to 29 in good health. Both conserved end residues are trimmed from each CDR3. A D gene is named only where the DNA matches it firmly.

V gene | D gene | CDR3 protein
TRBV28 | - | ASSLSDGFYSNQPQH
TRBV2 | - | ASRPEGMGTQY
TRBV29-1 | - | SVDRDNPAYT
TRBV19 | - | ASSILAGENQPQH
TRBV27 | TRBD2 | ASNHLRPSGRAPDTQY
TRBV6-1 | - | ASSEVISSYNSPLH
TRBV6-6 | - | ASSYSGGGGELF
TRBV7-3 | - | ASRGEGEAF
TRBV5-1 | - | ASSLEGPEQY
TRBV2 | - | ASSDPGQTNYGYT
TRBV7-9 | TRBD1 | ASSLRQGLGEAF
TRBV27 | - | ASSSGPFWGQETQY
TRBV5-1 | - | ASSLYEAKNIQY
TRBV6-7 | - | ASSYSTGNGQPQH
TRBV29-1 | - | SVGLAPDNEQF
TRBV27 | - | ASSSRKFEGEQY
TRBV5-4 | - | ASSPFWGGEQY
TRBV9 | - | ASSAAGGYNEQF
TRBV6-1 | TRBD2 | ASSEGAGVFYNEQF
TRBV9 | - | ASSVGSREAF
TRBV14 | TRBD1 | ASSVPGGKGQETQY
TRBV27 | TRBD1 | ASSFTGTDGYT
TRBV5-4 | TRBD1 | ASSLLLGPTGVDEQY
TRBV5-1 | TRBD1 | ASSLSTGVGPDTQY
TRBV2 | - | ASSERVAVEQY
TRBV27 | - | ASSLTGFSSYEQY
TRBV19 | TRBD2 | ASSISGGVNEQF
TRBV10-1 | TRBD2 | ASSEYQRERYEQY
TRBV9 | TRBD1 | ASSGWTGESTDTQY
TRBV30 | TRBD1 | AWSGGTGYNEQF
TRBV7-8 | TRBD1 | ASSVRTGGRDEQY
TRBV7-9 | TRBD1 | ASTQTDRVEQY
TRBV30 | - | AWSSGTEAF
TRBV7-8 | TRBD2 | ASSLWAGGDTQY
TRBV30 | - | AWSVGASNEKLF
TRBV7-9 | - | ASSRGGTEAF
TRBV13 | TRBD1 | ASSTTGMVTQY
TRBV5-1 | TRBD2 | ASSPPTSGKGGEQF
TRBV4-3 | TRBD1 | ASSPRDRGLDTQY
TRBV5-1 | TRBD2 | ASSIAGGLYEQY
TRBV5-4 | - | ASRTDRQETQY
TRBV27 | - | ASSLGVNNEQF
TRBV2 | - | ASSEGAGELF
TRBV27 | TRBD1 | ASSLTGTGGAGTQY
TRBV4-1 | - | ASSQVADTQY
TRBV9 | - | ASSSRLDEQF
TRBV27 | - | ASSLSVLGTDTQY
TRBV20-1 | - | SVLRDNEQF
TRBV4-2 | TRBD1 | ASSQVLETGTYNEQF
TRBV30 | TRBD1 | AWSPHYLRDSTYEQY
TRBV7-2 | - | ASSRYGAANTEAF
TRBV2 | - | ASSEGAGGQPQH
TRBV28 | TRBD1 | ASIRQGAHYGYT
TRBV2 | TRBD2 | ASSARTSGKNEQF
TRBV5-6 | - | ASSHATYEQY